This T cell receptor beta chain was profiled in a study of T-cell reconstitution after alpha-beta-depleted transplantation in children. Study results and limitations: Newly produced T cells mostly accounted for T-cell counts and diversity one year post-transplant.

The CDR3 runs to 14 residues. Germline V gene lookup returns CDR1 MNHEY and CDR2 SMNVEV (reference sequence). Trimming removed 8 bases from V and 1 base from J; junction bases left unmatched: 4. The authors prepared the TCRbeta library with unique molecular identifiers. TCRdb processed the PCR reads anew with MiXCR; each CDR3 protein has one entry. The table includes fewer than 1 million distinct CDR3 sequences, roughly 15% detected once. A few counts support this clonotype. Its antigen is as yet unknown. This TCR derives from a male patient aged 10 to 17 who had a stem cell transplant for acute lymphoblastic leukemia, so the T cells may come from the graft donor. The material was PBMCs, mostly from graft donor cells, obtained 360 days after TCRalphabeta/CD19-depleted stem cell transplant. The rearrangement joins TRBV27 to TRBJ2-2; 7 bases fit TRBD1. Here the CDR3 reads CASHDRVNTGELFF. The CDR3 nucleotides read TGTGCCAGCCACGACAGGGTGAACACCGGGGAGCTGTTTTTT.